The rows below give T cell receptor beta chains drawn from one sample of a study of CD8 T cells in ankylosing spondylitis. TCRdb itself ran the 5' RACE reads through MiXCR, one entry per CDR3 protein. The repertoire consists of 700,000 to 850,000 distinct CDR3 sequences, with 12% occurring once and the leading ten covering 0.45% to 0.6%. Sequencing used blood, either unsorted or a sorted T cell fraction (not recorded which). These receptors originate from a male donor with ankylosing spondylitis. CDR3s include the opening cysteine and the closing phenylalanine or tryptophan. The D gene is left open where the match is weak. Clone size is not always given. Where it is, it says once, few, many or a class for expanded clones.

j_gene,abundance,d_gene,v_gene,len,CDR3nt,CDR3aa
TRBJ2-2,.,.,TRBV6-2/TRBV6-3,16,TGTGCCAGCAGTTACTGGGATTTTTCCGTCACCGGGGAGCTGTTTTTT,CASSYWDFSVTGELFF
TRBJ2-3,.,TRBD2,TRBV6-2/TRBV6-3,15,TGTGCCAGCAGTTACCGTCGGGGGGGGACAGATACGCAGTATTTT,CASSYRRGGTDTQYF
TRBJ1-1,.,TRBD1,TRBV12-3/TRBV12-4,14,TGTGCCAGCAGACCGGACAGGACAGACACTGAAGCTTTCTTT,CASRPDRTDTEAFF
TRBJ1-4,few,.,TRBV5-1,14,TGCGCCAGCACCACCGGGACCGCCGATGAAAAACTGTTTTTT,CASTTGTADEKLFF
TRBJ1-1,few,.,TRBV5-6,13,TGTGCCAGCAGCTTGGGACAGTACCCGATGGTGTTCTTT,CASSLGQYPMVFF
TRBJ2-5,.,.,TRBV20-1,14,TGCAGTGGGAAAGGTGGAGCGGAGAAAGAGACCCAGTACTTC,CSGKGGAEKETQYF
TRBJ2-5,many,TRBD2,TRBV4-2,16,TGTGCCAGCAGCCAAGAGTCCCCAGCGGGAGGACAGACCCAGTACTTC,CASSQESPAGGQTQYF
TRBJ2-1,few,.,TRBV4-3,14,TGCGCCAGCAGCCGAGGGTCAGGGTATTGGGAGCAGTTCTTC,CASSRGSGYWEQFF
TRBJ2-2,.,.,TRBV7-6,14,TGTGCCAGCAGCCCCAGGACGGCCACCGGGGAGCTGTTTTTT,CASSPRTATGELFF
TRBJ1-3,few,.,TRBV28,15,TGTGCCAGCAGCCCAGCCGGGGATAGCGGAAACACCATATATTTT,CASSPAGDSGNTIYF
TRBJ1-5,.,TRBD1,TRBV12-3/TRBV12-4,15,TGTGCCAGCAGTCGGACAGGGGAGAGCAATCAGCCCCAGCATTTT,CASSRTGESNQPQHF
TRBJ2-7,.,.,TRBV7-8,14,TGTGCCAGCAGGGTGGACACCAGCCCTTACGAGCAGTACTTC,CASRVDTSPYEQYF
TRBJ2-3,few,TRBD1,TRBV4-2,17,TGTGCCAGCAGCCAAGAGAGGGCAGGGGGCGCAGCAGATACGCAGTATTTT,CASSQERAGGAADTQYF
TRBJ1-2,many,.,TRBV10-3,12,TGTGCCATCAGTGAACGTCTGGGCAGCTACACCTTC,CAISERLGSYTF
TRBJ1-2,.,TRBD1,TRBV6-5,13,TGTGCCAGCAGTTACTTCACAGGGGGCGGCTACACCTTC,CASSYFTGGGYTF
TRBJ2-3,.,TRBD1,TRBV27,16,TGTGCCAGCAGTCAAGGGACAGGGGGCTTTGGAGATACGCAGTATTTT,CASSQGTGGFGDTQYF
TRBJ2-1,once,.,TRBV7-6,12,TGTGCCAGCAGTCAACAGGGTGATGAGCAGTTCTTC,CASSQQGDEQFF
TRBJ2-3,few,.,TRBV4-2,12,TGTGCCAGCAGCCGAGAGGGTAATACGCAGTATTTT,CASSREGNTQYF
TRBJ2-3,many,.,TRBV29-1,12,TGCAGCGTTGACGAGGGAGTGGATACGCAGTATTTT,CSVDEGVDTQYF
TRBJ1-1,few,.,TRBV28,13,TGTGCCAGCAGTTCCCTAAGAGCCCGGGGCGCTTTCTTT,CASSSLRARGAFF
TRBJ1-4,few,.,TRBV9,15,TGTGCCAGCAGCGTCGCCCCGGCCCCTAATGAAAAACTGTTTTTT,CASSVAPAPNEKLFF
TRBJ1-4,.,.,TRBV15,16,TGTGCCACCAGCAGAGCTGTACAGGGTTGGGGTGAAAAACTGTTTTTT,CATSRAVQGWGEKLFF
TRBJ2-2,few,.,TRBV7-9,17,TGTGCCAGCAGCTTAGATGGGGCCCTGACTTTCACCGGGGAGCTGTTTTTT,CASSLDGALTFTGELFF
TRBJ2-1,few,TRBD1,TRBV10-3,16,TGTGCCATCAGTGAAAACCGGGGACAGGGACCGAATGAGCAGTTCTTC,CAISENRGQGPNEQFF
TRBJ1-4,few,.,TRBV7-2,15,TGTGCCAGCAGCTTAGGTCCTGGGGGAATTGAAAAACTGTTTTTT,CASSLGPGGIEKLFF
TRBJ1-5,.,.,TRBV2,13,TGTGCCAGCAGTATGCTTCAGGGTCAGCCCCAGCATTTT,CASSMLQGQPQHF
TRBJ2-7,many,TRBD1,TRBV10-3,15,TGTGCCATCAGCCAAACCGGGACAGGGGACGACGAGCAGTACTTC,CAISQTGTGDDEQYF
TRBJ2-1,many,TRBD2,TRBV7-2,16,TGTGCCAGCAGCCCCCGTATAGTAGCGGGAGTTGGTGAGCAGTTCTTC,CASSPRIVAGVGEQFF